What follows describes a single T cell receptor beta chain. Its specificity is not known. This sample is drawn from a study of shared clonotypes between healthy human individuals. On the study more broadly: Used for every donor were three CD4 naive, three CD4 memory, two CD8 naive and one CD8 memory plate.

V was clipped by 4 bases and J by 6 bases; unmatched bases: 4. The CDR3 has 13 residues. Germline CDR1 reads SGHNT; CDR2 reads YENEEA. The repertoire was sequenced with immunoSEQ multiplex PCR; TCRdb's copy has only in-frame clones and lacks some. This sample has about 2.2 million clones, with over 85% found just once. Selected positively for CCR7 and CD45RO-negative, naive CD8 cells excluded terminally differentiated effector memory CD45RA+ cells. General study findings and limits: Few donors limited the genetic and exposure-history diversity represented. Memory subsets generally showed smaller estimated richness than naive subsets did. Sampling was confined to blood; repertoires within tissues likely differ.

The sequencing sample was made of naive CD8+ T cells from PBMCs. The rearrangement uses TRBV11-3 and TRBJ2-3; 7 positions agree with TRBD1. The sequence was obtained from a man between 18 and 29 years old in good health. Some clones in this sample may be carry-over from other donors' samples. CDR3 sequence: CASSSGTVDTQYF. In nucleotides, the CDR3 is TGTGCCAGCAGCTCCGGGACAGTCGATACGCAGTATTTT.